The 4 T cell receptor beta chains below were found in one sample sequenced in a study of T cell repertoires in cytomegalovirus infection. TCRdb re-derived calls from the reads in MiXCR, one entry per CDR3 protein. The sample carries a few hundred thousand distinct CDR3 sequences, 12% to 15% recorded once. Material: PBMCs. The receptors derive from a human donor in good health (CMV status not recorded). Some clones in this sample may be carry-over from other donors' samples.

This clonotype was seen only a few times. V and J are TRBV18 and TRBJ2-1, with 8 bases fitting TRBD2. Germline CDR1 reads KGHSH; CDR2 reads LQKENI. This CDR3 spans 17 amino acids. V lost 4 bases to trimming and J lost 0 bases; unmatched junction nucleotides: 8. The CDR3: CASSQNLAGLSYNEQFF. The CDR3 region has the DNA TGTGCCAGCTCACAGAACCTAGCGGGTCTCTCCTACAATGAGCAGTTCTTC.

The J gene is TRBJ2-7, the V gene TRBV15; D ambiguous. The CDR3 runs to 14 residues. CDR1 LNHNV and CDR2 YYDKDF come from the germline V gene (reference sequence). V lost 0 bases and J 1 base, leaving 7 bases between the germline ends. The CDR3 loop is CATSRERISYEQYF. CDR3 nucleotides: TGTGCCACCAGCAGAGAACGCATTTCCTACGAGCAGTACTTC.

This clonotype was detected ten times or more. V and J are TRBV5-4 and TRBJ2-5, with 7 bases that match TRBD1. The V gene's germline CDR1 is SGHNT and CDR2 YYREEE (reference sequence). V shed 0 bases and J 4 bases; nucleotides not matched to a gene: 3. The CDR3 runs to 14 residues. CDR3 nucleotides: TGTGCCAGCAGCTTGGTACAGGGGAGAGAGACCCAGTACTTC. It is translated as CASSLVQGRETQYF.

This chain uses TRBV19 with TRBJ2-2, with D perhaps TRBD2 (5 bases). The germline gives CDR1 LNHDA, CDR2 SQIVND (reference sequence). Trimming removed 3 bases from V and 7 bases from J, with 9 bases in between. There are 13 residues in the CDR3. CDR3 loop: CASSILGVGELFF. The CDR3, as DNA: TGTGCCAGTAGTATTCTGGGAGTCGGGGAGCTGTTTTTT.